A single T cell receptor beta chain is shown here with its context. The sample originates from a study of shared clonotypes between healthy human individuals. The data were produced by immunoSEQ multiplex PCR, yet TCRdb's version contains in-frame clones alone and is incomplete. The sample shows roughly 2,500,000 clones, approximately 93% of them seen only once. This receptor was identified in a man between 18 and 29 years old in good health. Some clones in this sample may be carry-over from other donors' samples. The sample taken for sequencing was naive CD4+ T cells from PBMCs. Noted subset: CD45RA+ positively selected.

The CDR3 is CASSLGTETQYF. Here the CDR3 DNA reads TGCGCCAGCAGCCTTGGAACAGAGACCCAGTACTTC. The chain combines TRBV4-1 with TRBJ2-5; D unclear. The germline gives CDR1 MGHRA, CDR2 YSYEKL. The V end lost 4 bases, the J end lost 4 bases, and 7 bases lay between the germline ends. This CDR3 spans 12 amino acids.